Listed below are T cell receptor beta chains from one sample, sequenced in a study of shared clonotypes between healthy human individuals. The repertoire was sequenced with immunoSEQ multiplex PCR; TCRdb's copy has only in-frame clones and lacks some. The repertoire has some 2 million clones, roughly 94% of them found once; the top ten carry under 0.15%. The sequencing sample was made of naive CD4+ T cells sorted from blood. Every receptor here comes from a man aged 18 to 35 in good health. Both conserved end residues are trimmed from each CDR3. Fields, in order: J gene, clone size, V gene, CDR3 protein. Not all rows give a size; the values are once, few, many and, for expanded clones, a class.

J: TRBJ1-3
size: .
V: TRBV4-3
CDR3: ASSQAWLAGNTIY

J: TRBJ1-2
size: few
V: TRBV6-1
CDR3: ASSVRNLHGYT

J: TRBJ1-3
size: .
V: TRBV5-1
CDR3: ASSFGAGMPGNTIY

J: TRBJ1-6
size: .
V: TRBV30
CDR3: AWSVGQSSSYNSPLH

J: TRBJ2-3
size: .
V: TRBV7-9
CDR3: ASSLDVGDTQY

J: TRBJ1-4
size: .
V: TRBV27
CDR3: ASSTRIFGEKLF

J: TRBJ2-7
size: .
V: TRBV9
CDR3: ASSVAPWGSGDEQY

J: TRBJ2-1
size: .
V: TRBV28
CDR3: ASSFGWRGIPGEQF

J: TRBJ1-2
size: .
V: TRBV6-1
CDR3: ASSDMGAGGYT

J: TRBJ1-2
size: .
V: TRBV10-3
CDR3: AISESGKGGYT

J: TRBJ1-2
size: .
V: TRBV18
CDR3: ASSPPPSWWTGYT

J: TRBJ1-2
size: .
V: TRBV19
CDR3: ASSPTWGRGFYGYT

J: TRBJ1-6
size: .
V: TRBV19
CDR3: ASSTWTGGNSPLH

J: TRBJ1-6
size: .
V: TRBV25-1
CDR3: ASCAGPYNSPLH

J: TRBJ2-1
size: .
V: TRBV9
CDR3: ASSVLAGGPYNEQF

J: TRBJ2-5
size: .
V: TRBV9
CDR3: ASSSQGNQETQY

J: TRBJ1-5
size: .
V: TRBV6-1
CDR3: ASSGDRGLINQPQH

J: TRBJ2-7
size: .
V: TRBV19
CDR3: ASSIDGGGSNEQY

J: TRBJ1-5
size: .
V: TRBV7-9
CDR3: ASSRGIDQPQH

J: TRBJ2-2
size: .
V: TRBV30
CDR3: AWRTSLTGELF

J: TRBJ1-2
size: .
V: TRBV6-1
CDR3: ASTRPGGNYGYT

J: TRBJ2-5
size: .
V: TRBV5-1
CDR3: ASSLRDRETQY

J: TRBJ2-5
size: .
V: TRBV4-2
CDR3: ASSQGLRETQY

J: TRBJ2-5
size: .
V: TRBV7-9
CDR3: ASSISWAGTAETQY

J: TRBJ2-7
size: .
V: TRBV15
CDR3: ATSREKGHEQY

J: TRBJ2-5
size: .
V: TRBV7-2
CDR3: ASSPTGTEQETQY

J: TRBJ1-5
size: .
V: TRBV6-1
CDR3: ASSERGGVEKLD

J: TRBJ2-7
size: .
V: TRBV6-5
CDR3: ASRGPGPLSQY

J: TRBJ1-3
size: .
V: TRBV30
CDR3: AWTKGNSGNTIY

J: TRBJ2-1
size: once
V: TRBV10-1
CDR3: ASSEFGSSYNEQF

J: TRBJ1-1
size: .
V: TRBV10-2
CDR3: ASRGQGANEAF

J: TRBJ2-2
size: .
V: TRBV27
CDR3: ASRRAGSNTGELF

J: TRBJ2-3
size: once
V: TRBV7-7
CDR3: ASSPDRYTQY

J: TRBJ1-1
size: .
V: TRBV5-4
CDR3: ASSFPQGTEAF

J: TRBJ2-1
size: .
V: TRBV27
CDR3: ASSPGPRWDEQF

J: TRBJ1-2
size: .
V: TRBV9
CDR3: ASSGHAKDGYT

J: TRBJ1-1
size: .
V: TRBV5-1
CDR3: ASSLAPGTGLWLAEAF

J: TRBJ2-7
size: .
V: TRBV7-6
CDR3: ASSSTTGPYEQY

J: TRBJ2-3
size: .
V: TRBV5-4
CDR3: ASSSSGGTDTQY